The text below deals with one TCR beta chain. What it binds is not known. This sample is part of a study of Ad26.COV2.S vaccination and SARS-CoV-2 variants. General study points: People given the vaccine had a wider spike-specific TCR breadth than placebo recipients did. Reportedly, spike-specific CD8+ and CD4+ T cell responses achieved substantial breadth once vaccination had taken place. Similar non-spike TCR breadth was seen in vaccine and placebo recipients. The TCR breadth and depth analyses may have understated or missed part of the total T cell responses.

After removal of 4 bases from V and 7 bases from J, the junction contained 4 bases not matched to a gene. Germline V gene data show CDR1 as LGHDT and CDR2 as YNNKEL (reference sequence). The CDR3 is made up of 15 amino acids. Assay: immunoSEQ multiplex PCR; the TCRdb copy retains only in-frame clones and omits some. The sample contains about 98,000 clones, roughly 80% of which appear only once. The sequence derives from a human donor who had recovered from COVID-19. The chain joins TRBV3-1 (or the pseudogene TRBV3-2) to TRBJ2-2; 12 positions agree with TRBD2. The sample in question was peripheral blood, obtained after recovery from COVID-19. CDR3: CASSPTSGGIGELFF. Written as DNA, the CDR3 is TGTGCCAGCAGCCCGACTAGCGGGGGAATCGGGGAGCTGTTTTTT.